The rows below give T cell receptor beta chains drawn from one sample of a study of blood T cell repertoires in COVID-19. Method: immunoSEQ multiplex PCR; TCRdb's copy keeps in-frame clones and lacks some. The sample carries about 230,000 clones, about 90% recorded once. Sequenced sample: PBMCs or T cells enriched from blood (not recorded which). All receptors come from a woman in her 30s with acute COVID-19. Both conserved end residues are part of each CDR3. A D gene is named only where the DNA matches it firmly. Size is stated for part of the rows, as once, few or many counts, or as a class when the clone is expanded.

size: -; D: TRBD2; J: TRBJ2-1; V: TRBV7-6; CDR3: CASSGGGAQYEQFF; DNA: TGTGCCAGCAGTGGCGGGGGGGCTCAGTATGAGCAGTTCTTC
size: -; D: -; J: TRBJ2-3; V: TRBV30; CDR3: CAWSVGGGASDTQYF; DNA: TGTGCCTGGAGTGTCGGTGGGGGGGCTAGCGATACGCAGTATTTT
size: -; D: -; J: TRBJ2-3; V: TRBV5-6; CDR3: CASSLAGLSYSTDTQYF; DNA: TGTGCCAGCAGCTTGGCCGGTCTAAGCTATAGCACAGATACGCAGTATTTT
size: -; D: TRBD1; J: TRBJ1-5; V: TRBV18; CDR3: CASSRTTGDLEPQHF; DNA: TGTGCCAGCTCACGAACTACAGGGGACTTGGAGCCCCAGCATTTT
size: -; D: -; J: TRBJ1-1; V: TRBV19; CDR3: CASSGKQGVVNTEAFF; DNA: TGTGCCAGTTCCGGAAAACAGGGAGTTGTTAACACTGAAGCTTTCTTT
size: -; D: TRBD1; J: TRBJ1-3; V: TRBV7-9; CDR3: CASSLGGTGTTIYF; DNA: TGTGCCAGCAGCTTAGGGGGGACAGGGACCACCATATATTTT
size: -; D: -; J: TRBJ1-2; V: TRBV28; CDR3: CASSLQQLYGYTF; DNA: TGTGCCAGCAGTTTGCAACAGCTCTATGGCTACACCTTC
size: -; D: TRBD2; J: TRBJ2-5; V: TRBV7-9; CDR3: CASRKGLAGLQETQYF; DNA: TGTGCCAGCAGAAAGGGACTAGCGGGGCTCCAAGAGACCCAGTACTTC
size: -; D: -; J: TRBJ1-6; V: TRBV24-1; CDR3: CATTPGLTTSPLHF; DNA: TGTGCCACCACCCCGGGACTGACAACTTCACCCCTCCACTTT
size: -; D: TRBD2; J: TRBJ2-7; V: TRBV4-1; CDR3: CASSPYAKTSGGEQYF; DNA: TGCGCCAGCAGCCCATATGCGAAGACTAGCGGGGGCGAGCAGTACTTC
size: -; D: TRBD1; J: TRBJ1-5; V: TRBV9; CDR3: CASSPGGGNQPQHF; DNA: TGTGCCAGCAGTCCAGGGGGAGGCAATCAGCCCCAGCATTTT
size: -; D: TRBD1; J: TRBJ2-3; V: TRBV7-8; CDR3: CASSFDRDRLTPGTDTQYF; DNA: TGTGCCAGCAGCTTCGACCGGGACAGGCTTACTCCGGGAACAGATACGCAGTATTTT
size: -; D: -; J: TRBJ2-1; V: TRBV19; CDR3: CASSPIGSGTYNEQFF; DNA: TGTGCCAGTTCCCCAATCGGGTCAGGGACCTACAATGAGCAGTTCTTC
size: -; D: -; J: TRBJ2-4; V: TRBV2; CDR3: CASSPGIVQYF; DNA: TGTGCCAGCAGTCCCGGGATAGTTCAGTACTTC
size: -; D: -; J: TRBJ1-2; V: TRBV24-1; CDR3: CATRSTEDYGYTF; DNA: TGTGCCACCAGATCCACCGAGGACTATGGCTACACCTTC
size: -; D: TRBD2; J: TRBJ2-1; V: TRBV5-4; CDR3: CASSLRGGNEQFF; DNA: TGTGCCAGCAGCTTGCGGGGGGGCAATGAGCAGTTCTTC
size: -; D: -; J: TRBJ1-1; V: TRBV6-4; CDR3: CASSDDMNTEAFF; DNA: TGTGCCAGCAGTGACGACATGAACACTGAAGCTTTCTTT
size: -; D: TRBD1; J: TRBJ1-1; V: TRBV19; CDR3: CASNVWDRKPPAGTEAFF; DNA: TGTGCCAGTAACGTATGGGACAGGAAGCCGCCGGCGGGCACTGAAGCTTTCTTT
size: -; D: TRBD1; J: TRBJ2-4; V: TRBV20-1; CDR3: CSASEGAILAKNIQYF; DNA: TGCAGTGCTAGTGAGGGGGCGATACTAGCCAAAAACATTCAGTACTTC
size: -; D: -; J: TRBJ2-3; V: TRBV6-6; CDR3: CASSPRPIGTQYF; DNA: TGTGCCAGCAGTCCTAGACCAATCGGCACGCAGTATTTT
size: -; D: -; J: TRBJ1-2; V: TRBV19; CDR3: CASSIEAGLYGYTF; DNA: TGTGCCAGTAGTATAGAGGCAGGTCTCTATGGCTACACCTTC
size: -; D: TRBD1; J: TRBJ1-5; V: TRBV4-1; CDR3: CASSQLGQGYQPQHF; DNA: TGCGCCAGCAGCCAACTGGGACAGGGCTATCAGCCCCAGCATTTT
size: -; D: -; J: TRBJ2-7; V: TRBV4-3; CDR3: CASSQESGSEYEQYF; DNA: TGCGCCAGCAGCCAAGAGAGCGGAAGCGAGTACGAGCAGTACTTC
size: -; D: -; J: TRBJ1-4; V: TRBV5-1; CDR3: CASRWGSGSGEKLFF; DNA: TGCGCCAGCAGATGGGGATCCGGAAGCGGTGAAAAACTGTTTTTT
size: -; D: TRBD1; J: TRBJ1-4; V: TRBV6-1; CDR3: CASNRDRDEKLFF; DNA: TGTGCCAGCAACCGGGACAGGGATGAAAAACTGTTTTTT
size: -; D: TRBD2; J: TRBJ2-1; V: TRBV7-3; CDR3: CASSLIGTSGGALNSYNEQFF; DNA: TGTGCCAGCAGCTTAATCGGGACTAGCGGGGGGGCCCTTAACTCCTACAATGAGCAGTTCTTC
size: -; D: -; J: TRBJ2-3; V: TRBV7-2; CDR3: CASSRRLAWVADTQYF; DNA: TGTGCCAGCAGCAGACGCCTAGCATGGGTCGCAGATACGCAGTATTTT
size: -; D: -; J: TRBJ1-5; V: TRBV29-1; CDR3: CSVQGPNQPQHF; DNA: TGCAGCGTTCAGGGTCCCAATCAGCCCCAGCATTTT
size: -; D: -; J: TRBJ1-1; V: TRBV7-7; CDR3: CASSSAGVMNTEAFF; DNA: TGTGCCAGCAGCTCCGCGGGGGTCATGAACACTGAAGCTTTCTTT
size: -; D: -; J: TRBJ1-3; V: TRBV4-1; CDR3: CASSQLAGGRNTIYF; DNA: TGCGCCAGCAGCCAACTAGCTGGCGGACGAAACACCATATATTTT
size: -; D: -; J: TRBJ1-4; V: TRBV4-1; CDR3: CASRHTAREVWEKLFF; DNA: TGCGCCAGCAGGCATACTGCCAGGGAGGTCTGGGAAAAACTGTTTTTT
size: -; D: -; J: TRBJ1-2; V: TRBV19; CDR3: CASSATGTNYGYTF; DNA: TGTGCCAGTAGTGCTACAGGGACTAACTATGGCTACACCTTC
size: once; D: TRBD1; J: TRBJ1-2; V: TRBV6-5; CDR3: CASSYGQGERAGYTF; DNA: TGTGCCAGCAGTTACGGACAGGGGGAAAGGGCTGGCTACACCTTC
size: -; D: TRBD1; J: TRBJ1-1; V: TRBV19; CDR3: CASSFSGTGSTEAFF; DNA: TGTGCCAGTAGTTTCTCCGGGACAGGGAGCACTGAAGCTTTCTTT
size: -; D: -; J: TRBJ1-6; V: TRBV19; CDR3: CASSIVGGDRAPLHF; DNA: TGTGCCAGTAGTATAGTAGGCGGGGACCGGGCACCCCTCCACTTT
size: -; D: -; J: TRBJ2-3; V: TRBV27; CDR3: CASSSPAGGSSFTDTQYF; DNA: TGTGCCAGCAGTTCCCCCGCTGGTGGGAGCAGCTTCACAGATACGCAGTATTTT
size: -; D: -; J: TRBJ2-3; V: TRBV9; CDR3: CASSIGGPLDTQYF; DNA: TGTGCCAGCAGCATCGGGGGGCCTTTAGATACGCAGTATTTT
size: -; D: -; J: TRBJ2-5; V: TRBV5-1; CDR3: CASSLALATVRTQYF; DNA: TGCGCCAGCAGCTTGGCGCTAGCCACCGTTAGGACCCAGTACTTC
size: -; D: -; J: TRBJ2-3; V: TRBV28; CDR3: CASSFHRVSWTDTQYF; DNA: TGTGCCAGCAGTTTCCACAGGGTGAGTTGGACAGATACGCAGTATTTT
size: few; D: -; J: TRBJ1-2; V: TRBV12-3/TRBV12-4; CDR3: CASTSVPNYGYTF; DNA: TGTGCCAGCACTTCGGTACCTAACTATGGCTACACCTTC
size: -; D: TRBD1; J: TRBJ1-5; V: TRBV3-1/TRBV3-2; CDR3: CASSPTGQDNQPQHF; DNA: TGTGCCAGCAGCCCGACAGGGCAAGACAATCAGCCCCAGCATTTT
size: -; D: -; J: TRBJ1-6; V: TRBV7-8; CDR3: CASSLVGSFYNSPLHF; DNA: TGTGCCAGCAGCTTAGTGGGCAGCTTTTATAATTCACCCCTCCACTTT
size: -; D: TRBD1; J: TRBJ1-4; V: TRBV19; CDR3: CASKDRNEKLFF; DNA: TGTGCCAGTAAGGACAGGAATGAAAAACTGTTTTTT
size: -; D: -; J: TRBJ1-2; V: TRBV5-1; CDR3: CASSFPGRGDYTF; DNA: TGCGCCAGCAGTTTCCCTGGCAGGGGCGACTACACCTTC
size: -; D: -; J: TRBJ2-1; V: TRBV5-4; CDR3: CASSSPTEPSYNEQFF; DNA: TGTGCCAGCAGCTCTCCGACAGAACCTTCCTACAATGAGCAGTTCTTC
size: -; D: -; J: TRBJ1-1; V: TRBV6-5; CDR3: CASNTRGNTEAFF; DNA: TGTGCCAGCAATACCAGGGGGAACACTGAAGCTTTCTTT
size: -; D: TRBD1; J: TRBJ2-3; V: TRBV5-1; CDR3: CASSWKPGQGAYGTDTQYF; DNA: TGCGCCAGCAGCTGGAAACCGGGACAGGGGGCATACGGGACAGATACGCAGTATTTT
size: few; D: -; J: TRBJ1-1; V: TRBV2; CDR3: CAASDTMNTEAFF; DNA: TGTGCCGCCTCGGACACGATGAACACTGAAGCTTTCTTT
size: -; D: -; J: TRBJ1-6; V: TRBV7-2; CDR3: CASSLMVSYNSPLHF; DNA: TGTGCCAGCAGCTTAATGGTCAGCTATAATTCACCCCTCCACTTT
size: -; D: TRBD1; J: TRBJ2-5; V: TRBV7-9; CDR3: CASSSQWDRSQETQYF; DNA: TGTGCCAGCAGCTCGCAGTGGGACAGGAGCCAAGAGACCCAGTACTTC
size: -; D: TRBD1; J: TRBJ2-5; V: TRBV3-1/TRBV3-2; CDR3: CASSQPWTGMQETQYF; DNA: TGTGCCAGCAGCCAACCTTGGACAGGCATGCAAGAGACCCAGTACTTC
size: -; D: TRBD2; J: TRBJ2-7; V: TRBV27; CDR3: CASSFPLAGGSYEQYF; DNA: TGTGCCAGCAGTTTCCCTCTAGCGGGGGGGTCCTACGAGCAGTACTTC
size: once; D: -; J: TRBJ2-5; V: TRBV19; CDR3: CASSTDKQETQYF; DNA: TGTGCCAGTAGTACAGACAAACAAGAGACCCAGTACTTC
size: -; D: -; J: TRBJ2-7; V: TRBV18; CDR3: CASSPQGGGLIGEQYF; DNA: TGTGCCAGCTCACCACAAGGGGGGGGTCTTATCGGCGAGCAGTACTTC
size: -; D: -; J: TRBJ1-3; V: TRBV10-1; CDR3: CASSVGLNSGNTIYF; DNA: TGCGCCAGCAGCGTTGGACTGAACTCTGGAAACACCATATATTTT